By frequency in the sample, the clone carrying this T cell receptor (delta chain) is medium-sized. The same CDR3 arises from other DNA sequences in this sample as well. This entry comes from a study of gamma-delta chains in newborns, infants, children. The wider study: Polyclonal expansion of innate γδ T cells after birth follows microbial exposure.

V lost 2 bases and J lost 0; bases outside the gene matches: 5. The CDR3 has 18 amino acids. CDR1 and CDR2 from the germline V gene are GEAIGNYY and EKD. TCRdb made new clone calls on the reads using CATT. This sample has some 6,900 delta-chain clones, with 2% to 2.5% found just once. The gene calls are TRDV2 and TRDJ3; 8 bases match TRDD3. This receptor was obtained from a child who was a newborn, infant or young child, either healthy, febrile or measles-vaccinated (not recorded which). The sample was blood. This CDR3 is CACDKVLGGSWDTRQMFF. For the CDR3, the DNA is TGTGCCTGTGACAAAGTACTGGGGGGCTCCTGGGACACCCGACAGATGTTTTTC.